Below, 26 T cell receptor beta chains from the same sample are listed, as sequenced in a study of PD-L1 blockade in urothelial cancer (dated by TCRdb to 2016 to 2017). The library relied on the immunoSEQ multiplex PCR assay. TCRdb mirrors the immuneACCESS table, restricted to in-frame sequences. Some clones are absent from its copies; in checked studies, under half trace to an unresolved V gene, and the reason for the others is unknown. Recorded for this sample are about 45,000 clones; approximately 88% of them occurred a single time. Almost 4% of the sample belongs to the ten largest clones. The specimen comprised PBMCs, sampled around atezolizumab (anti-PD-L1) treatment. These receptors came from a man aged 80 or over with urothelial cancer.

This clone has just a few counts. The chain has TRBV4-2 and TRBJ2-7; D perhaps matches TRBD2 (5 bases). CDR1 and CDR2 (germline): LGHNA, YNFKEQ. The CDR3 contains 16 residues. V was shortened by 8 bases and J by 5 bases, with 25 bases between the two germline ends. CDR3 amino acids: CASSLTGGTGFHEQYF. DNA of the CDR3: TGTGCCAGCTCCCTAACGGGCGGCACGGGATTCCACGAGCAGTACTTC.

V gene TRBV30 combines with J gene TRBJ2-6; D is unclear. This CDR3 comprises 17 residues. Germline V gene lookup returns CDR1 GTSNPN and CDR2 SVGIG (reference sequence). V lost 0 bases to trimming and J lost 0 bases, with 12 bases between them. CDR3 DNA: TGTGCCTGGAGTGTACTCCCATTCGGCTCTGGGGCCAACGTCCTGACTTTC. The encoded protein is CAWSVLPFGSGANVLTF.

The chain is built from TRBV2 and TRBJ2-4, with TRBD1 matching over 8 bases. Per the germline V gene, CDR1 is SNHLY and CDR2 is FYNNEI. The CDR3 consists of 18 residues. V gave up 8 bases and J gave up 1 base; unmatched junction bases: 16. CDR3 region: CASQVERDYRGAKNIQYF. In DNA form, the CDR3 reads TGTGCCAGCCAAGTGGAAAGAGACTACAGGGGGGCCAAAAACATTCAGTACTTC.

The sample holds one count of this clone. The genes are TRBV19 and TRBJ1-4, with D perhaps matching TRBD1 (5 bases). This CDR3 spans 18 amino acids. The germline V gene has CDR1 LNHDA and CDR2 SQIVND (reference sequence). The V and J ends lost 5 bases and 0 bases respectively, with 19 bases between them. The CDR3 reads CASSRKIPDSTTNEKLFF. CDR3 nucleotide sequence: TGTGCCAGTAGTCGGAAAATACCCGACAGTACAACTAATGAAAAACTGTTTTTT.

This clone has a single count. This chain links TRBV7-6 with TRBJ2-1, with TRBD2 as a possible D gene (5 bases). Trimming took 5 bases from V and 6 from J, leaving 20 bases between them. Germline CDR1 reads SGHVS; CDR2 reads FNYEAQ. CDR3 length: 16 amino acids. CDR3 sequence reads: CASSPKATGLTNEQFF. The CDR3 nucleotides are TGTGCCAGCAGCCCCAAAGCGACTGGACTTACCAATGAGCAGTTCTTC.

The CDR3 DNA sequence: TGTGCCAGTAGTATAGGAAGGGACAGACGTAACTATGGCTACACCTTC. Translation: CASSIGRDRRNYGYTF. This chain links TRBV19 with TRBJ1-2; 7 nucleotides line up with TRBD1. With V trimmed by 1 base and J by 1 base, 6 bases remained unmatched. Germline V lookup: CDR1 LNHDA, CDR2 SQIVND (reference sequence). The CDR3 spans 16 residues. Based on the CDR3 plus reference TRBV19 and TRBJ1-2, the full variable domain is DGGITQSPKYLFRKEGQNVTLSCEQNLNHDAMYWYRQDPGQGLRLIYYSQIVNDFQKGDIAEGYSVSREKKESFPLTVTSAQKNPTAFYLCASSIGRDRRNYGYTFGSGTRLTVV.

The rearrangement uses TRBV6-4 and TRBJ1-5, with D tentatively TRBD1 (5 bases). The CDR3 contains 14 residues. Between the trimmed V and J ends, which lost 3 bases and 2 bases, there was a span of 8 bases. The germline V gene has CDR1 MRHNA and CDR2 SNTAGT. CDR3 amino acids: CASSEAGGNQPQHF. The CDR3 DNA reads TGTGCCAGCAGTGAGGCGGGGGGCAATCAGCCCCAGCATTTT.

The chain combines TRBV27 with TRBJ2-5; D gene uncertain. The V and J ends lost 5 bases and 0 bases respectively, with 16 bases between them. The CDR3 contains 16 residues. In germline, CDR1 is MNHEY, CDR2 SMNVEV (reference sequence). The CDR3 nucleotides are TGTGCCAGCAGTCCCGGGTCCTCTTTCTACCAAGAGACCCAGTACTTC. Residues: CASSPGSSFYQETQYF.

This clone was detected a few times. Here the CDR3 reads CASSLVGGNEQFF. CDR3 DNA sequence: TGTGCCAGCAGCTTAGTAGGGGGCAATGAGCAGTTCTTC. The rearrangement links TRBV11-2 to TRBJ2-1; weak D call: TRBD1 (6 bases). The CDR3 length is 13 residues. CDR1 is SGHAT, CDR2 FQNNGV, per germline. Deletions cut 1 base from V and 6 bases from J, with 7 bases between.

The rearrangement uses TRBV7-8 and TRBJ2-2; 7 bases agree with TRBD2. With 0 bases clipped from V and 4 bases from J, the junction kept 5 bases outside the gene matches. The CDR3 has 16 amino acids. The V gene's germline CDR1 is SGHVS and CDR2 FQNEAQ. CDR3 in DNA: TGTGCCAGCAGCTTAGCGGGAGGGTTTAGCACCGGGGAGCTGTTTTTT. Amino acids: CASSLAGGFSTGELFF.

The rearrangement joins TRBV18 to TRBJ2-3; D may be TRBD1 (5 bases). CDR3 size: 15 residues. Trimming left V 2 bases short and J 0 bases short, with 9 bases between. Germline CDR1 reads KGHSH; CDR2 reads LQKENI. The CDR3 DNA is TGTGCCAGCTCACCAAAGGGGTCCAGCACAGATACGCAGTATTTT. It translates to CASSPKGSSTDTQYF.

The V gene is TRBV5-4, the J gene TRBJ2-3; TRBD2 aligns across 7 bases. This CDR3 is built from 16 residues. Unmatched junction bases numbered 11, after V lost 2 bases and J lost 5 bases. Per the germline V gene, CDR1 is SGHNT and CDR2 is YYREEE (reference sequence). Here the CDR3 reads CASSFERGAGIDTQYF. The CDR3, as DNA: TGTGCCAGCAGCTTTGAGCGGGGAGCGGGAATAGATACGCAGTATTTT.

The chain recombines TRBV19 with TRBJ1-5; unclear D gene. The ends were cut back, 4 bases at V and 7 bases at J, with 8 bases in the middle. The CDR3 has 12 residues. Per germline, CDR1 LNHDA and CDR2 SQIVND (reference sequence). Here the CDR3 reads CASSTQAQPQHF. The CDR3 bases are TGTGCCAGTAGTACTCAGGCGCAGCCCCAGCATTTT.

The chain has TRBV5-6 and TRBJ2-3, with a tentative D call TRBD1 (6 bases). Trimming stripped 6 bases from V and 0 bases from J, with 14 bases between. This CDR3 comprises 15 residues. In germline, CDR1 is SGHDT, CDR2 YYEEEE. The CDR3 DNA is TGTGCCAGCACAGGGGTCAAATCTAGCACAGATACGCAGTATTTT. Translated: CASTGVKSSTDTQYF.

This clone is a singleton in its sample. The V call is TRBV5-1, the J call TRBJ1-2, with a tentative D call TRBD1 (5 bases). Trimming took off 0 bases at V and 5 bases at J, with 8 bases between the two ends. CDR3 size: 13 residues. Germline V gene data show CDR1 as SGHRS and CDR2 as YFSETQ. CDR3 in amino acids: CASSLAGGYGYTF. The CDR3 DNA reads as TGCGCCAGCAGCTTGGCCGGGGGTTATGGCTACACCTTC.

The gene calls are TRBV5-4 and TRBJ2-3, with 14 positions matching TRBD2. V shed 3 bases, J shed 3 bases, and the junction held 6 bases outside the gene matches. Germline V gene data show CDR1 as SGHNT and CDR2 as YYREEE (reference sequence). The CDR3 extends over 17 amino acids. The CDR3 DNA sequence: TGTGCCAGCAGCTCATTTGGGACTAGCGGGAGTACAGATACGCAGTATTTT. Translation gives CASSSFGTSGSTDTQYF.

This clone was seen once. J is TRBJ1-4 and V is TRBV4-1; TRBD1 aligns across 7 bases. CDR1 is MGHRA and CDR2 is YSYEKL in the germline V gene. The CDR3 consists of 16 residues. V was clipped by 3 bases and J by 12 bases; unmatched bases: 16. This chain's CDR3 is CASSHGQAILIKELFF. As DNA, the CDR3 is TGCGCCAGCAGCCATGGACAGGCCATCTTAATTAAGGAACTGTTTTTT.

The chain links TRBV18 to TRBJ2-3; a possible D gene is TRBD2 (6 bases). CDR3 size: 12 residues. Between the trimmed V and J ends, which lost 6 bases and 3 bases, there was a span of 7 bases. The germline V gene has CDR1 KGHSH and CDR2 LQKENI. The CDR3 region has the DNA TGTGCCAGCTCCCGGGGGACAGATACGCAGTATTTT. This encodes CASSRGTDTQYF.

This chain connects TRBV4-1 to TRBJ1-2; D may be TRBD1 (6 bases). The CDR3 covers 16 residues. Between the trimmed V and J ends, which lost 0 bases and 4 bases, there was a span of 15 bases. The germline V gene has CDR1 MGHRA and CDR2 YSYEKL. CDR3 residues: CASSQEARGAGYGYTF. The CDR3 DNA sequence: TGCGCCAGCAGCCAAGAGGCTCGGGGGGCGGGCTATGGCTACACCTTC.

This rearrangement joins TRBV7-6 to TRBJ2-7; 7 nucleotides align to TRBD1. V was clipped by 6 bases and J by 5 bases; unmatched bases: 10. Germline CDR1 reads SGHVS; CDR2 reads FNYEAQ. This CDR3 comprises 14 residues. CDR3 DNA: TGTGCCAGCAGTTCATCCACAGGGGACCACGAGCAGTACTTC. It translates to CASSSSTGDHEQYF.

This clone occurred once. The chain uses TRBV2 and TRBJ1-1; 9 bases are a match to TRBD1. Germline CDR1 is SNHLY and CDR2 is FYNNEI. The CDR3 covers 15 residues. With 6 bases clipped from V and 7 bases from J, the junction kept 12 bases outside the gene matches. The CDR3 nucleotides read TGTGCCAGCAGGTACCCGGGACAGGGTATCGGTGAAGCTTTCTTT. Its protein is CASRYPGQGIGEAFF.

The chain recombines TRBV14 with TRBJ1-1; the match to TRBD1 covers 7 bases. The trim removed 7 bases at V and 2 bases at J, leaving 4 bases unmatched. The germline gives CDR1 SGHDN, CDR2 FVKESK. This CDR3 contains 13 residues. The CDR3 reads CASNDRVNTEAFF. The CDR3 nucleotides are TGTGCCAGCAACGACAGGGTTAACACTGAAGCTTTCTTT.

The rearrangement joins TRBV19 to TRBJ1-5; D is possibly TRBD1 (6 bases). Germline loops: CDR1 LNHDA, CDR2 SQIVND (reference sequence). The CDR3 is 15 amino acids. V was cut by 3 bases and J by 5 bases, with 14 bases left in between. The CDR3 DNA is TGTGCCAGTAGTATCTTAAACAGGGCGGATCAGCCCCAGCATTTT. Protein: CASSILNRADQPQHF.

CDR3 nucleotide sequence: TGTGCCAGCAGCTTGGGTGTAGGGGAATTCTACGAGCAGTACTTC. Protein: CASSLGVGEFYEQYF. The chain employs TRBV5-5 and TRBJ2-7; a weak D match, TRBD1 (5 bases). The germline CDR1 and CDR2 sequences are SGHKS and YYEKEE (reference sequence). The CDR3 sequence is 15 residues long. V lost 0 bases to trimming and J lost 3 bases, with 13 bases between them.

The CDR3 nucleotides are TGCGCCAGCAGCCAAGAGAAGGGTTGGACTAGAGAGCAGTACTTC. Its translation is CASSQEKGWTREQYF. The chain employs TRBV4-1 and TRBJ2-7; TRBD2 aligns across 7 bases. Germline V gives CDR1 MGHRA, CDR2 YSYEKL. This CDR3 has 15 amino acids. The trim removed 0 bases at V and 7 bases at J, leaving 9 bases unmatched.

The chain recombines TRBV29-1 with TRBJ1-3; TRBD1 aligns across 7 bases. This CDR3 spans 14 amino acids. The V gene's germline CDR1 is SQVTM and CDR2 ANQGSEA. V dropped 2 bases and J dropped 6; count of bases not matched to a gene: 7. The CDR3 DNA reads TGCAGCGTTGAATCTGGACAGGCGGAAAACACCATATATTTT. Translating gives CSVESGQAENTIYF.